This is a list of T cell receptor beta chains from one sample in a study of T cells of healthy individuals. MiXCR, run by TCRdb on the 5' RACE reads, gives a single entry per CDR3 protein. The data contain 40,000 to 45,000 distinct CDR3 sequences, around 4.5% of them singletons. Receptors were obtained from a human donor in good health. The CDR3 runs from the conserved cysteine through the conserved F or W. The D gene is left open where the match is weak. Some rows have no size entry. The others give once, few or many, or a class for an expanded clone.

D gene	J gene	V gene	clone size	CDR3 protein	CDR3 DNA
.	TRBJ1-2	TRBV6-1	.	CASSEEIPIITLYGYTF	TGTGCCAGCAGTGAAGAGATACCGATTATTACTCTCTATGGCTACACCTTC
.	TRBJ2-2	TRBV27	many	CASSFGWGELFF	TGTGCCAGCAGTTTTGGTTGGGGGGAGCTGTTTTTT
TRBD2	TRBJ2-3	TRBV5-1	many	CASSLIPREGRTQYF	TGCGCCAGCAGCTTGATACCGCGGGAGGGACGTACGCAGTATTTT
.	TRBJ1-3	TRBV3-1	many	CASSQVENTIYF	TGTGCCAGCAGCCAAGTCGAGAACACCATATATTTT
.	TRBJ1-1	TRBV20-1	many	CSARRGRDTEAFF	TGCAGTGCTAGGAGGGGCAGGGACACTGAAGCTTTCTTT
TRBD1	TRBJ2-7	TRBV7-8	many	CASSPTGASEQYF	TGTGCCAGCAGCCCGACAGGGGCGTCCGAGCAGTACTTC
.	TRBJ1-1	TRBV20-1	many	CSARRRGQVNTEAFF	TGCAGTGCTAGGCGGCGGGGACAAGTGAACACTGAAGCTTTCTTT
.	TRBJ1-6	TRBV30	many	CAWSHQQVPPLHF	TGTGCCTGGAGTCACCAACAGGTTCCACCCCTCCACTTT
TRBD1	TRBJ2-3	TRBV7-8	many	CASRSGQGFTDTQYF	TGTGCCAGCAGATCCGGACAGGGGTTCACAGATACGCAGTATTTT
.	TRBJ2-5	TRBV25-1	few	CASSEPDREWQETQYF	TGTGCCAGCAGTGAACCTGACCGCGAGTGGCAAGAGACCCAGTACTTC
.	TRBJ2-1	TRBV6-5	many	CASGVGGPSYNEQFF	TGTGCCAGCGGGGTGGGAGGACCCTCCTACAATGAGCAGTTCTTC
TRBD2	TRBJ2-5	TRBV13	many	CASSQAGAMETQYF	TGTGCCAGCAGTCAAGCGGGGGCCATGGAGACCCAGTACTTC
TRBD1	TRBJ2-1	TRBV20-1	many	CSAITGDLSYNEQFF	TGCAGTGCGATTACAGGGGATCTGTCCTACAATGAGCAGTTCTTC
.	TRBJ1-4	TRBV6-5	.	CARKNESPTNEKLFF	TGTGCCAGAAAAAACGAGAGCCCAACTAATGAAAAACTGTTTTTT
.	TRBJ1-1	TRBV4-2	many	CASSQEGGAEAFF	TGTGCCAGCAGCCAAGAGGGAGGAGCCGAAGCTTTCTTT
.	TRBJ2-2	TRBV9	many	CASSVELANTGELFF	TGTGCCAGCAGCGTGGAGTTGGCGAACACCGGGGAGCTGTTTTTT
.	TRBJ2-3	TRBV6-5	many	CASSDRGRGRTQYF	TGTGCCAGCAGTGATCGGGGGCGTGGACGTACGCAGTATTTT
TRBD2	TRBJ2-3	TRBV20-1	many	CSATPPLAGGQAGTQYF	TGCAGTGCGACGCCGCCACTAGCGGGGGGCCAGGCGGGTACGCAGTATTTT
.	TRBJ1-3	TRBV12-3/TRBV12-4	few	CASSSKGGHISGNTIYF	TGTGCCAGCAGTTCTAAGGGGGGTCACATATCTGGAAACACCATATATTTT
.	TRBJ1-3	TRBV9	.	CASSVDRDTIYF	TGTGCCAGCAGCGTAGACCGAGACACCATATATTTT
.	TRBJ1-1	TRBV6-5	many	CASRIQLNTEAFF	TGTGCCAGCAGGATACAGTTGAACACTGAAGCTTTCTTT
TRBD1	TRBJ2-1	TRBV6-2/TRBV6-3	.	CASRRTGSGNEQFF	TGTGCCAGCAGACGGACAGGGTCAGGCAATGAGCAGTTCTTC
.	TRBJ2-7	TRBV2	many	CASTGQQYEQYF	TGTGCCAGTACCGGACAGCAGTACGAGCAGTACTTC
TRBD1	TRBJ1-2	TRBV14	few	CASSHLGTGTSGYTF	TGTGCCAGCAGCCACCTGGGGACAGGGACGAGCGGCTACACCTTC
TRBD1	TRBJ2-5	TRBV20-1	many	CSAKDRGLETQYF	TGCAGTGCTAAGGACAGGGGCCTTGAGACCCAGTACTTC
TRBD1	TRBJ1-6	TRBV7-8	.	CASSSRDRGSNSPLHF	TGTGCCAGCAGCTCAAGAGACAGGGGGTCGAATTCACCCCTCCACTTT
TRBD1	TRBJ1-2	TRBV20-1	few	CSALAGTVDGYTF	TGCAGTGCTCTCGCCGGGACAGTAGATGGCTACACCTTC
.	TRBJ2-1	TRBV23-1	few	CASSHPLRSDSYNEQFF	TGCGCCAGCAGTCACCCGTTGCGGTCAGACTCCTACAATGAGCAGTTCTTC
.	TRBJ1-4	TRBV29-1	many	CSVEVEGHFSTNEKLFF	TGCAGCGTTGAAGTAGAGGGACACTTCTCAACTAATGAAAAACTGTTTTTT
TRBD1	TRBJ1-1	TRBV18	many	CASSPTDGTGWAEAFF	TGTGCCAGCTCGCCAACGGACGGGACAGGGTGGGCTGAAGCTTTCTTT
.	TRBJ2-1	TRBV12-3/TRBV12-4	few	CASSPYDGGRRDEQFF	TGTGCCAGCAGTCCCTACGATGGGGGGCGCAGAGATGAGCAGTTCTTC
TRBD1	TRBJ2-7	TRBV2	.	CASRRDRDRGTLYSYEQYF	TGTGCCAGCAGGCGAGACCGGGACAGGGGAACTTTGTACTCCTACGAGCAGTACTTC
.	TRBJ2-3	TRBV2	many	CASSFIDTQYF	TGTGCCAGCAGTTTCATAGATACGCAGTATTTT
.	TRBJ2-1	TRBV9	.	CASSGEVVGNEQFF	TGTGCCAGCAGCGGCGAAGTTGTGGGGAATGAGCAGTTCTTC
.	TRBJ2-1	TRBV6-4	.	CAISVLPDYNEQFF	TGTGCCATCAGTGTACTACCGGACTACAATGAGCAGTTCTTC
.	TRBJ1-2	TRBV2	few	CASSGMVRAGYTF	TGTGCCAGCAGTGGTATGGTCAGGGCTGGCTACACCTTC
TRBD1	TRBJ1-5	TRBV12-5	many	CASGLVSFGTGSRQPQHF	TGTGCTAGTGGTTTGGTCTCTTTCGGGACAGGGTCTCGGCAGCCCCAGCATTTT
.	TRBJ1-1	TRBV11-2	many	CASSLLGVRHSNTEAFF	TGTGCCAGCAGCTTATTGGGTGTACGGCATTCGAACACTGAAGCTTTCTTT
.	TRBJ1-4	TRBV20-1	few	CSAPKRGGDEKLFF	TGCAGTGCTCCAAAAAGGGGAGGGGATGAAAAACTGTTTTTT
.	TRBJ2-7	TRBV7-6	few	CASSLSRSEQYF	TGTGCCAGCAGCTTATCCAGGTCCGAGCAGTACTTC
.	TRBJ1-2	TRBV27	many	CASSSSPGGYTF	TGTGCCAGCAGTTCCTCCCCGGGTGGCTACACCTTC
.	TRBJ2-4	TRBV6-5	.	CASSSGGHESRIQYF	TGTGCCAGCAGTTCGGGGGGACATGAGAGCCGGATTCAGTACTTC
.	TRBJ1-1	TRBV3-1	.	CASRIDPLGTEAFF	TGTGCCAGCAGAATAGATCCGCTAGGAACTGAAGCTTTCTTT
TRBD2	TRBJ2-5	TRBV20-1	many	CSASGEGLAEETQYF	TGCAGTGCTAGCGGAGAGGGACTAGCGGAAGAGACCCAGTACTTC
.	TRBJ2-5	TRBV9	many	CASSPRQTKETQYF	TGTGCCAGCAGCCCCCGACAGACCAAAGAGACCCAGTACTTC
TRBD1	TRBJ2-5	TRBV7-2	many	CASSKADRGRETQYF	TGTGCCAGCAGCAAGGCGGACAGGGGGAGAGAGACCCAGTACTTC
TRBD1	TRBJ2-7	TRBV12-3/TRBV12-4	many	CASSRGQAHEQYF	TGTGCCAGCAGTCGTGGACAGGCCCACGAGCAGTACTTC
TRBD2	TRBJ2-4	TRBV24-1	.	CATSDATSGGAKNIQYF	TGTGCCACCAGTGATGCGACTAGCGGGGGGGCCAAAAACATTCAGTACTTC
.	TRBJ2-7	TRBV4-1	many	CASSPKTEVSYEQYF	TGCGCCAGCAGCCCGAAGACGGAGGTGTCCTACGAGCAGTACTTC
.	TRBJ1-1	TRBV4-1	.	CASSQAVNTEAFF	TGCGCCAGCAGCCAAGCAGTGAACACTGAAGCTTTCTTT
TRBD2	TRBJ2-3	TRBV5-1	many	CASSLERGSTDTQYF	TGCGCCAGCAGCTTGGAGCGGGGGAGCACAGATACGCAGTATTTT